The present TCR beta chain was sequenced within a study of T cells in tuberculosis. Notes on the study in general: Active tuberculosis TCR-alpha repertoires lay closer to GMM-specific TCRs than IGRA-negative controls, suggesting clonal expansion. Active tuberculosis patients had shorter CDR3-alpha; the beta difference was nonsignificant.

This CDR3 contains 15 residues. The germline V gene has CDR1 MDHEN and CDR2 SYDVKM. The V end was cut by 3 bases, the J end by 2 bases, with 12 bases between. Clones were sequenced by immunoSEQ multiplex PCR, and TCRdb holds only the in-frame ones, with some missing. Of approximately 30,000 clones in the sample, about 97% were seen once. In regard to this clone: Its antigen is still unknown.

The TCR originated in a donor between 5 and 29 years old with latent tuberculosis or without tuberculosis infection. V is TRBV28 and J is TRBJ2-3; TRBD2 is a possible D gene (6 bases). The material sequenced was PBMCs. In DNA, the CDR3 is TGTGCCAGCAGTTTGGGGGGTGCCCACACAGATACGCAGTATTTT. Its translation: CASSLGGAHTDTQYF.